The present T cell receptor beta chain was sequenced within a study of blood T cell repertoires in COVID-19. In the study overall: Acute-phase and convalescent COVID-19 samples originated in the United States, Italy and Spain. Nucleic acid was either cDNA or gDNA, and it came from T cells, B-cell-depleted T cells, or PBMCs.

In the original analysis: Amplification from reference gene primers served as the basis for estimated nucleated cell counts. Libraries were prepared by immunoSEQ multiplex PCR; TCRdb keeps only in-frame clonotypes and omits some of them. The V and J calls and clone size are taken from that table; D and trimming were inferred from the DNA. The sample includes roughly 200,000 clones, about 77% seen only once; the top ten take 2.5% to 3%. CDR3 length: 14 amino acids. Germline-derived CDR1 and CDR2 are SGHTA and FQGNSA. Germline trimming cut 9 bases from V and 4 bases from J; bases unmatched to any gene: 11.

This rearrangement joins TRBV7-2 to TRBJ2-5; 7 bases match TRBD2. The source material was peripheral blood. This receptor was obtained from an elderly woman with active or convalescent COVID-19. CDR3: CASKYISGVETQYF. The CDR3 nucleotides read TGTGCCAGTAAATACATAAGCGGGGTAGAGACCCAGTACTTC.